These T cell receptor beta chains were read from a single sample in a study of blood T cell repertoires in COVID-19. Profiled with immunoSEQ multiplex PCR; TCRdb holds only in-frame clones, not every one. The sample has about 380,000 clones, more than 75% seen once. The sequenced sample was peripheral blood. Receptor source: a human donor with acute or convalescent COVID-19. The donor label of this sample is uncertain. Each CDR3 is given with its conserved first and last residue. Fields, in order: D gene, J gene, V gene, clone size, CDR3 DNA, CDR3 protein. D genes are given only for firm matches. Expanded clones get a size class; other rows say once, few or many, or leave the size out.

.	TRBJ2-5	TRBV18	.	TGTGCCAGCTCATCAACACAGGGCCTCCAAGAGACCCAGTACTTC	CASSSTQGLQETQYF
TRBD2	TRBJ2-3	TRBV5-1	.	TGCGCCAGCAGCTTAAATCCGGGGGGGCTTTCGGATACGCAGTATTTT	CASSLNPGGLSDTQYF
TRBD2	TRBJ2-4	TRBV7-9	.	TGTGCCAGCAGCTTACTAGCGGCAAGGAACATTCAGTACTTC	CASSLLAARNIQYF
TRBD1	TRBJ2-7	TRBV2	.	TGTGCCAGCAGCGTCGTGGGGGGACAGGGCTACGAGCAGTACTTC	CASSVVGGQGYEQYF
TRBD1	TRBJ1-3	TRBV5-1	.	TGCGCCAGCAGCCTGGGTGGGACAGGGGGCTTCGCCATATATTTT	CASSLGGTGGFAIYF
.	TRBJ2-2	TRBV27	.	TGTGCCAGCAGTCCCCGAAGGGGAGGAACCGGGGAGCTGTTTTTT	CASSPRRGGTGELFF
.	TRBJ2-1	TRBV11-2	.	TGTGCCAGCAGCTTATACAGGTCTTCCTACAATGAGCAGTTCTTC	CASSLYRSSYNEQFF
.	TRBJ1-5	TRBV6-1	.	TGTGCCAGCAGTGAACCCGATCGGGTTCAGCCCCAGCATTTT	CASSEPDRVQPQHF
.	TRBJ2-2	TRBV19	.	TGTGCCAGTAGTGTAGGACAGTTCACCGGGGAGCTGTTTTTT	CASSVGQFTGELFF
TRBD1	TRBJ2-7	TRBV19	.	TGTGCCAGTAGTCTCGGGACAGGGGGCACTCCCTACGAGCAGTACTTC	CASSLGTGGTPYEQYF
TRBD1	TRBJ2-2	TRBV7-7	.	TGTGCCAGCAGGGATGGACAGGGGATCTACACCGGGGAGCTGTTTTTT	CASRDGQGIYTGELFF
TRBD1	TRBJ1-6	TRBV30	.	TGTGCCTGGAGAAGACAGGGTGGGGGTGATTCACCCCTCCACTTT	CAWRRQGGGDSPLHF
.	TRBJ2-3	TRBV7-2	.	TGTGCCAGCAGCACCGGTGGGGGCCTTACAGATACGCAGTATTTT	CASSTGGGLTDTQYF
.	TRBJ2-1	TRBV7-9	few	TGTGCCAGCAGCTTAGGACTCTACAATGAGCAGTTCTTC	CASSLGLYNEQFF
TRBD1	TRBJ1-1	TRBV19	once	TGTGCCAGTAGACGAGAAGGGGGCCGCACTTACACTGAAGCTTTCTTT	CASRREGGRTYTEAFF
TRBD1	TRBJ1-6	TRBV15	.	TGTGCCACCAGCAGAACGACAGGGGAAAATTCACCCCTCCACTTT	CATSRTTGENSPLHF
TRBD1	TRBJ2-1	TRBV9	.	TGTGCCAGCAGCGTAGGGGACAGGGGCTCCTACAATGAGCAGTTCTTC	CASSVGDRGSYNEQFF
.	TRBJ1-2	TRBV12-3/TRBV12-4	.	TGTGCCAGCAGGCAGGGTTACTATGGCTACACCTTC	CASRQGYYGYTF
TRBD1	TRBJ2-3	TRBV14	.	TGTGCCAGCAGCCGGACAGGGACTAGCACAGATACGCAGTATTTT	CASSRTGTSTDTQYF
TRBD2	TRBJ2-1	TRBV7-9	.	TGTGCCAGCAGCTTAGAGGGACTAGCGGTTTCCTATGAGCAGTTCTTC	CASSLEGLAVSYEQFF
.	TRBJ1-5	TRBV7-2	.	TGTGCCAGCAGCTTACGTAATAGCAATCAGCCCCAGCATTTT	CASSLRNSNQPQHF
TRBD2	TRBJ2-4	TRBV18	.	TGTGCCAGCTCACCGGGGACTAGTCATAACATTCAGTACTTC	CASSPGTSHNIQYF
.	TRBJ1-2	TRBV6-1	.	TGTGCCAGCAGTGAAGCTTGGCAGGCCACCTTTAACTATGGCTACACCTTC	CASSEAWQATFNYGYTF
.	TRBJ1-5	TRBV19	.	TGTGCCAGTAGTATCAGGGGAAAGGTCACGTCGCAGCATTTT	CASSIRGKVTSQHF
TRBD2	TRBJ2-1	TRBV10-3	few	TGTGCCATCAGTGAGGGACTAGCGGGAGTCAATGAGCAGTTCTTC	CAISEGLAGVNEQFF
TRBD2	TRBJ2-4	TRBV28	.	TGTGCCAGCAGTACCCCTACTATCGACCTAGCGGGGGCCAAAAACATTCAGTACTTC	CASSTPTIDLAGAKNIQYF
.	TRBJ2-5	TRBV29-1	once	TGCAGCGTTGGACACACTAGCAAGGAGACCCAGTACTTC	CSVGHTSKETQYF
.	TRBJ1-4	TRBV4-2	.	TGTGCCAGCAGCCAAGGGACAGCTGCAACTAATGAAAAACTGTTTTTT	CASSQGTAATNEKLFF
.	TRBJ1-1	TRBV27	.	TGTGCCAGCAGTCCCAATCGCAGGAACACTGAAGCTTTCTTT	CASSPNRRNTEAFF
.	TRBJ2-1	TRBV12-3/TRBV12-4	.	TGTGCCAGCAGTTTAGTCCGCAATGAGCAGTTCTTC	CASSLVRNEQFF
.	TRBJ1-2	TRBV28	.	TGTGCCAGCAGTTTAGCCGGAGGTAACTATGGCTACACCTTC	CASSLAGGNYGYTF
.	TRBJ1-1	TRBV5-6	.	TGTGCCAGCAGTCAATGGTGGACATTGGGAGGGCGGGTGAACACTGAAGCTTTCTTT	CASSQWWTLGGRVNTEAFF
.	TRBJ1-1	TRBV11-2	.	TGTGCCAGCAGCTTAGCGGTGGAAGCTTTCTTT	CASSLAVEAFF
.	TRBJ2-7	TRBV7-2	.	TGTGCCAGCAGCTTTTCCCCCGTCCCGGTTCAGTACTTC	CASSFSPVPVQYF
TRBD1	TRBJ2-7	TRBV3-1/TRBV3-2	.	TGTGCCAGCAGCCAAGGGACAGGAGCCTACGAGCAGTACTTC	CASSQGTGAYEQYF
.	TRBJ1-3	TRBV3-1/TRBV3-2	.	TGTGCCAGCAGCCCGAGAGCCCGGACAAAAACCATTTCGAGAAACACCATATATTTT	CASSPRARTKTISRNTIYF
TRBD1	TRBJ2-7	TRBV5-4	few	TGTGCCAGCAGCGTGACAGGGGCGTCGGTCAACGAGCAGTACTTC	CASSVTGASVNEQYF
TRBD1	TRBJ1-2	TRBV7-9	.	TGTGCCAGCAGCACGGACAGGGGTGCCTATGGCTACACCTTC	CASSTDRGAYGYTF
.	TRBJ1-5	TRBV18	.	TGTGCCAGCTCACCCCAAGGTTTTTTGGGCCCCAATCAGCCCCAGCATTTT	CASSPQGFLGPNQPQHF
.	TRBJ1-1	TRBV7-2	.	TGTGCCAGCAGCCCAATCCCGGGGGGCAGGGAAGCTTTCTTT	CASSPIPGGREAFF
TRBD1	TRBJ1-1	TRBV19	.	TGTGCCAGTAGTATTATGGTTGGACAGGGAGAAGCTTTCTTT	CASSIMVGQGEAFF
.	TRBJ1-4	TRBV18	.	TGTGCCAGCTCACCGCGGATAAATGAAAAACTGTTTTTT	CASSPRINEKLFF
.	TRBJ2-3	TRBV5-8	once	TGTGCCAGCAGCTTCTGGACTGTTAGCACAGATACGCAGTATTTT	CASSFWTVSTDTQYF
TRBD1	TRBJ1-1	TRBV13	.	TGTGCCAGCAGCTTAGGCGGTACACAGGGGGCGAGGAGTTTGGGCGCTGAAGCTTTCTTT	CASSLGGTQGARSLGAEAFF
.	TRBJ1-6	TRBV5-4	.	TGTGCCAGCAGCTTGGCGTCTAATTCACCCCTCCACTTT	CASSLASNSPLHF
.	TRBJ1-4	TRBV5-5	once	TGTGCCAGCAGCTTGTCCCCCCGGAGGGGGGGTGAAAAACTGTTTTTT	CASSLSPRRGGEKLFF
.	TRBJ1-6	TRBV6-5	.	TGTGCCAGCAGTTACTCGGCCCTGGCCCAATCACCCCTCCACTTT	CASSYSALAQSPLHF
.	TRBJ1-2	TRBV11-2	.	TGTGCCAGCAGCACGGACTCCTATGGCTACACCTTC	CASSTDSYGYTF
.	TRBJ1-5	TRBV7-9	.	TGTGCCAGCAGCTTAGACGGCAGCGGGCATCAGCCCCAGCATTTT	CASSLDGSGHQPQHF
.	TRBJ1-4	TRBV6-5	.	TGTGCCAGCAGCCGACAGGCTAAGGCTGAAAAACTGTTTTTT	CASSRQAKAEKLFF
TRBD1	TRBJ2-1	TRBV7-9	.	TGTGCCAGCAGCATCCACCGGGACAGGGTTCGACATGAGCAGTTCTTC	CASSIHRDRVRHEQFF
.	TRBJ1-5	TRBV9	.	TGTGCCAGCAGCGAAGGGACACTTAGCAATCAGCCCCAGCATTTT	CASSEGTLSNQPQHF